This T cell receptor (beta chain) was found in a study of OX40 agonist ivuxolimab in advanced cancers. Regarding the research as a whole: Ivuxolimab was an agonistic, fully human IgG2 monoclonal antibody directed against OX40 (CD134), a costimulatory receptor. A male proportion of 75% to 85% and a mean age of about 60 years, ranging from 23 to 79, were recorded for the dose-escalation cohort. The monotherapy dose-escalation portion (N of about 49 patients) of the phase I ivuxolimab trial is reported in the paper. Intravenous ivuxolimab was administered to patients every 2 weeks at six dose levels: 0.01, 0.1, 0.3, 1.5, 3 and 10 mg/kg. Three dose-escalation patients achieved partial responses, one with hepatocellular carcinoma and two with cutaneous melanoma. Of the approximately 50 dose-escalation patients, hepatocellular carcinoma was present in some 19, melanoma in roughly 15, renal cell carcinoma in 9 and head and neck cancer in 9. Peripheral TCRbeta sequencing was intended to test whether TCR sequence diversity was altered and clonal T-cell expansion was caused by ivuxolimab. Prior anti-PD-1, anti-PD-L1 or anti-CTLA-4 therapy was permitted, and about 40% of dose-escalation patients had received checkpoint inhibitors.

Patients with autoimmune disease history or receiving systemic immunosuppression were excluded from the trial. Peripheral blood for TCR sequencing was collected from all dose cohorts at baseline, on cycle 4 day 1, and on cycle 7 day 1. The samples were drawn from a first-in-human, open-label, multicenter phase I dose-escalation trial of ivuxolimab. Adults with locally advanced or metastatic melanoma, renal cell carcinoma, hepatocellular carcinoma or head and neck squamous cell carcinoma were enrolled in the trial. Before TCR sequencing, CD4+ T cells and CD8+ T cells were sorted from peripheral blood as separate populations. A word on this clone: Its antigen has not been determined. Per-base qualities were not stored, and no clone one base away is much larger.

CDR1 is given as SGHTA and CDR2 as FQGTGA, both from the germline V gene. Germline trimming: 1 base from V, 7 bases from J; junction bases outside gene matches: 7. The CDR3 runs 16 residues from the cysteine to the phenylalanine. Only CDR3 DNA is held: 48 bases, read in frame from base 1. For sequencing of the TCRbeta CDR3 region, genomic DNA was extracted from the sorted cells. The immunoSEQ Assay was used to sequence the TCRbeta CDR3 regions. What TCRdb holds here is the immuneACCESS table cut down to in-frame rearrangements. Part of the clones is not present; checked against another copy, under half of the missing clones reflect an unresolved V gene, and the others are unexplained. This sample comprises 55,000 to 60,000 clones, around 81% of them detected only once. Together, the top ten hold around 2.8% of the sample. Study-wide conclusions, independent of this receptor: Clonal expansion of both CD4+ and CD8+ blood T cells was observed from baseline to week 6 at doses 0.1 to 3.0 mg/kg. In partial responders in the 0.1-3.0 mg/kg groups, normalized peripheral clonal expansion was found to be among the lowest, especially among CD8+ T cells. Which antigens the clonally expanded peripheral T cells were specific for was not determined. Low levels of normalized T-cell clonal expansion were also seen in some nonresponding patients. After ivuxolimab, expanded clones were on average more numerous among CD8+ T cells than among CD4+ T cells.

This clonotype originated in an adult with an advanced solid tumor such as melanoma, head and neck, liver or kidney cancer. Here the sequenced sample was CD4+ or CD8+ T cells sorted from blood, taken in a trial of the OX40 agonist ivuxolimab. The V and J genes are TRBV7-3 and TRBJ2-1, with 10 middle bases fitting TRBD2. The CDR3 in this case is CASSLRGGTSANEQFF. The nucleotides read TGTGCCAGCAGCTTAAGGGGCGGGACTAGCGCTAATGAGCAGTTCTTC. This CDR3, with the reference TRBV7-3 and TRBJ2-1 proteins standing in past its ends, gives the full variable domain GAGVSQTPSNKVTEKGKYVELRCDPISGHTALYWYRQSLGQGPEFLIYFQGTGAADDSGLPNDRFFAVRPEGSVSTLKIQRTERGDSAVYLCASSLRGGTSANEQFFGPGTRLTVL.